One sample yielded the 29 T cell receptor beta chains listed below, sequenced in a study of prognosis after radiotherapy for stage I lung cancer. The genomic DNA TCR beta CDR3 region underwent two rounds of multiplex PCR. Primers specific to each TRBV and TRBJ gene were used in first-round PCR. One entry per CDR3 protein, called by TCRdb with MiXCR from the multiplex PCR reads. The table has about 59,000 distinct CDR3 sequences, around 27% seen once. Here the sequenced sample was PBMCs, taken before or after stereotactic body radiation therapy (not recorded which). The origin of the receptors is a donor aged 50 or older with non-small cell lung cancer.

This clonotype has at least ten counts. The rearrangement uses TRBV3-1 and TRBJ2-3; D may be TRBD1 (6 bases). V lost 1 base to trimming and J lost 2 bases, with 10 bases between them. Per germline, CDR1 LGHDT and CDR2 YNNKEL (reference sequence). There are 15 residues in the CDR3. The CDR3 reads CASSQGGPTTDTQYF. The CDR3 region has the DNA TGTGCCAGCAGCCAAGGGGGGCCAACCACAGATACGCAGTATTTT.

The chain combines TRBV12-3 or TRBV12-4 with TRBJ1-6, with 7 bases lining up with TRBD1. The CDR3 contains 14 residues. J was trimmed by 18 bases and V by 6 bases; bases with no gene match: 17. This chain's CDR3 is CASRSGTALTPTHF. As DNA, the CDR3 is TGTGCCAGCAGGTCCGGGACAGCTCTGACACCCACCCACTTT.

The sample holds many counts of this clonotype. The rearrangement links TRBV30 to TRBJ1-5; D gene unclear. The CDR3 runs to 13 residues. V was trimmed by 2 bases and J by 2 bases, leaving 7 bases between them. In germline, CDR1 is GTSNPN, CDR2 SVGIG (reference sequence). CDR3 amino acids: CAWSSQGNQPQHF. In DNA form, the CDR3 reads TGTGCCTGGAGTAGCCAGGGCAATCAGCCCCAGCATTTT. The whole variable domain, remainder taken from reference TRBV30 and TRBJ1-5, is SQTIHQWPATLVQPVGSPLSLECTVEGTSNPNLYWYRQAAGRGLQLLFYSVGIGQISSEVPQNLSASRPQDRQFILSSKKLLLSDSGFYLCAWSSQGNQPQHFGDGTRLSIL.

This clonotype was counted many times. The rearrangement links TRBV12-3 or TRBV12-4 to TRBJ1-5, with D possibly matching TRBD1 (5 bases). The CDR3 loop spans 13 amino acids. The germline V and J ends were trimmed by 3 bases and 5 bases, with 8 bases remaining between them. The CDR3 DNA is TGTGCCAGCAGTTTTGGCAGGGATCAGCCCCAGCATTTT. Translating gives CASSFGRDQPQHF.

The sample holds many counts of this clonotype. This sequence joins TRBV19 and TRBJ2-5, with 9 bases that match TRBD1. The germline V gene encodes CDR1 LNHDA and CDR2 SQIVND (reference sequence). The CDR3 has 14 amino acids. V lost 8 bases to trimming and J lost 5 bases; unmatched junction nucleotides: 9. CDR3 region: CASSRQGVGETQYF. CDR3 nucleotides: TGTGCCAGTTCCCGACAGGGGGTTGGGGAGACCCAGTACTTC. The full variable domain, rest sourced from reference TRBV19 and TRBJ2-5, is DGGITQSPKYLFRKEGQNVTLSCEQNLNHDAMYWYRQDPGQGLRLIYYSQIVNDFQKGDIAEGYSVSREKKESFPLTVTSAQKNPTAFYLCASSRQGVGETQYFGPGTRLLVL.

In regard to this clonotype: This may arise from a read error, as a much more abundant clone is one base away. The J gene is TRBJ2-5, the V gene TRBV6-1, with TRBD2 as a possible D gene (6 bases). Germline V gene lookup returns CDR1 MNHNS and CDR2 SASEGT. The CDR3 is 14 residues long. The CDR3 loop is CASGEPGEGETQYF. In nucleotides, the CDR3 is TGTGCCAGCGGTGAACCGGGGGAAGGAGAGACCCAGTACTTC.

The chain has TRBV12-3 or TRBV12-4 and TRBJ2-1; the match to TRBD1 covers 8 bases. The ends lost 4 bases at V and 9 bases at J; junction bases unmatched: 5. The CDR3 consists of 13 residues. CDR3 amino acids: CASSWGQAGEQFF. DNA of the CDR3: TGTGCCAGCAGTTGGGGACAGGCTGGTGAGCAGTTCTTC.

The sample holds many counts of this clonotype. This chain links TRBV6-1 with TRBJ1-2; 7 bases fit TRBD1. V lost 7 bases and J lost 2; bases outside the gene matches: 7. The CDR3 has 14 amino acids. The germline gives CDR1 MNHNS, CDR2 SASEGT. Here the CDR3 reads CASTSGGGNYGYTF. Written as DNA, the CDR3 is TGTGCCAGCACCTCAGGGGGAGGGAACTATGGCTACACCTTC.

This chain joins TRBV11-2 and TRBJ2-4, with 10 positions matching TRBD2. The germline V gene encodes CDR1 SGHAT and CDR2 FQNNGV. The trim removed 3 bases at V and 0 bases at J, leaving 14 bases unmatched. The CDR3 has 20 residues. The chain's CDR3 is CASSFEGQRGGSGAKNIQYF. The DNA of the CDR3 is TGTGCCAGCAGCTTTGAAGGGCAGCGGGGGGGCTCGGGAGCCAAAAACATTCAGTACTTC.

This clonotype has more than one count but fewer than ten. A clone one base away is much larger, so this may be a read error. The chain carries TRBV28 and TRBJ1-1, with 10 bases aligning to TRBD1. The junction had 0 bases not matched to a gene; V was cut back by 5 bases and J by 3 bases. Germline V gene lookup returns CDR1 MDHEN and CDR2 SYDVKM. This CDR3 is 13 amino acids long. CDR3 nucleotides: TGTGCCAGCAGTGGACAGGGGGACACTGAAGCTTTCTTT. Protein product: CASSGQGDTEAFF.

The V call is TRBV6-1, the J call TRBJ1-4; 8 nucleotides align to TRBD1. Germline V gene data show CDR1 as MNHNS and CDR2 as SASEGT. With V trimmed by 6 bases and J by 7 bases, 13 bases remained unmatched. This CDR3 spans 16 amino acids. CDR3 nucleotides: TGTGCCAGCAGCCACGGGACAGGAGCCCGGGGTGAAAAACTGTTTTTT. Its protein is CASSHGTGARGEKLFF.

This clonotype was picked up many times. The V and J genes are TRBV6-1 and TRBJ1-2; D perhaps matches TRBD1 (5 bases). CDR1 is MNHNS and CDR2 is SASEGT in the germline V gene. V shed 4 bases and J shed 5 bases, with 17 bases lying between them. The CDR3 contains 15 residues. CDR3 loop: CASSAEVRDGYGYTF. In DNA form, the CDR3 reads TGTGCCAGCAGTGCAGAGGTGAGGGACGGTTATGGCTACACCTTC.

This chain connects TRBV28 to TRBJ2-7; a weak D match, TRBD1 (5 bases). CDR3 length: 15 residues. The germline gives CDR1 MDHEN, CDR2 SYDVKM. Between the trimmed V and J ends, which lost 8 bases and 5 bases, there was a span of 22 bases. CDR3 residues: CASEDITQSLDEQYF. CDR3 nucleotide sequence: TGTGCCAGCGAGGACATTACCCAGTCCCTAGACGAGCAGTACTTC. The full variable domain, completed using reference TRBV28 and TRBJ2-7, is DVKVTQSSRYLVKRTGEKVFLECVQDMDHENMFWYRQDPGLGLRLIYFSYDVKMKEKGDIPEGYSVSREKKERFSLILESASTNQTSMYLCASEDITQSLDEQYFGPGTRLTVT.

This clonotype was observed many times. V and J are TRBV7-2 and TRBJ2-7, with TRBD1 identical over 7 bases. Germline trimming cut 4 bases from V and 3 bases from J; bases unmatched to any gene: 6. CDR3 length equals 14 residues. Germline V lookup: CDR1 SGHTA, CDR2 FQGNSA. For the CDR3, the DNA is TGTGCCAGCAGCTCCCTGGCAGGGGGCTACGAGCAGTACTTC. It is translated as CASSSLAGGYEQYF.

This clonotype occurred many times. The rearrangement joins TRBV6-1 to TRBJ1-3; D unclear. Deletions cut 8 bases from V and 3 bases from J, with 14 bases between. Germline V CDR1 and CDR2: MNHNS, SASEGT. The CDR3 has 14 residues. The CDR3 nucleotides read TGTGCCAGCCAGCGGGCCGAGGATGGAAACACCATATATTTT. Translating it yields CASQRAEDGNTIYF.

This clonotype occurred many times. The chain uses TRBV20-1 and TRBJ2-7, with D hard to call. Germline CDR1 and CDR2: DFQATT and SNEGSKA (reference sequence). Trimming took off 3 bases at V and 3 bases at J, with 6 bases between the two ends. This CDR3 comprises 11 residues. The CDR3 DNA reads TGCAGTGCTAGTAAGAGCTACGAGCAGTACTTC. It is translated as CSASKSYEQYF.

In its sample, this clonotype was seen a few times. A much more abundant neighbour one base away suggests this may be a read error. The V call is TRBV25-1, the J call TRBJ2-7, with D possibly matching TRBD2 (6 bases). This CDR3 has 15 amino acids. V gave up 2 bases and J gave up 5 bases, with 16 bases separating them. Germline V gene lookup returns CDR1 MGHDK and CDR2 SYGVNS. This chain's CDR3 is CASSEKSGWSNEQYF. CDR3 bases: TGTGCCAGCAGTGAAAAAAGCGGGTGGTCCAACGAGCAGTACTTC.

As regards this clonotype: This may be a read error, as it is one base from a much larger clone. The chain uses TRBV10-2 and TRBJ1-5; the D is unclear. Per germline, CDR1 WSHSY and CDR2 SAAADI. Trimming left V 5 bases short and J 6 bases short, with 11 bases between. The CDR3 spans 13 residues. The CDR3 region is CASSHGLGQPQHF. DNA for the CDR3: TGCGCCAGCAGTCACGGGCTCGGTCAGCCCCAGCATTTT.

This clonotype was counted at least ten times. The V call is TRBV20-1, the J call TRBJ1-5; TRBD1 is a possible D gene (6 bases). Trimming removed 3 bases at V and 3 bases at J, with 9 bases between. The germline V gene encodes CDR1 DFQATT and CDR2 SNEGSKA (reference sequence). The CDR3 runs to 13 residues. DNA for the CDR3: TGCAGTGCTAGGACAGGCTACAATCAGCCCCAGCATTTT. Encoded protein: CSARTGYNQPQHF.

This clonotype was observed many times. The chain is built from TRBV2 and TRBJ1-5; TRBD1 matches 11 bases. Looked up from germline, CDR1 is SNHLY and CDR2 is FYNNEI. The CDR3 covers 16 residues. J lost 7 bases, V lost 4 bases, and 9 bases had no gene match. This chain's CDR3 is CASSGTGGRHGQPQHF. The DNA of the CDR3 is TGTGCCAGCAGTGGGACAGGGGGCAGGCATGGACAGCCCCAGCATTTT.

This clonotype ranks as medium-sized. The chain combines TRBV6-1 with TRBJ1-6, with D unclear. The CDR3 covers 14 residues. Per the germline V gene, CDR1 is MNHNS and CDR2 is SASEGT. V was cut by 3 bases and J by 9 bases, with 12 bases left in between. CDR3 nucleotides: TGTGCCAGCAGTGACCAAGGGTTTGGTTCACCCCTCCACTTT. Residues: CASSDQGFGSPLHF.

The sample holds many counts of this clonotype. The CDR3 is CASRFSLEGPYEQYF. The CDR3 DNA is TGTGCCAGCAGATTCTCGCTGGAAGGGCCCTACGAGCAGTACTTC. V and J are TRBV5-4 and TRBJ2-7; D not resolved. V lost 5 bases and J 2 bases, leaving 17 bases between the germline ends. CDR1 and CDR2 (germline): SGHNT, YYREEE (reference sequence). This CDR3 is built from 15 residues.

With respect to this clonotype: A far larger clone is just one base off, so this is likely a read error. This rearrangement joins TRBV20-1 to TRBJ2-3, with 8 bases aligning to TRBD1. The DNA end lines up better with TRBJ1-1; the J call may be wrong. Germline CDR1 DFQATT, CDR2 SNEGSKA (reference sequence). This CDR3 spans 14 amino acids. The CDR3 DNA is TGCAGTGCTAGCATAGGACAGGGAGACAATGAAGCTTTCTTT. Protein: CSASIGQGDNEAFF.

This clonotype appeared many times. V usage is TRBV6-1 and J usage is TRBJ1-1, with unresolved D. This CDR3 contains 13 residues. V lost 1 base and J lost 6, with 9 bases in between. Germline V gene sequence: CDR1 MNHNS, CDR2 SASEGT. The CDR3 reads CASSEVIVPEAFF. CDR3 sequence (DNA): TGTGCCAGCAGTGAAGTAATAGTGCCTGAAGCTTTCTTT.

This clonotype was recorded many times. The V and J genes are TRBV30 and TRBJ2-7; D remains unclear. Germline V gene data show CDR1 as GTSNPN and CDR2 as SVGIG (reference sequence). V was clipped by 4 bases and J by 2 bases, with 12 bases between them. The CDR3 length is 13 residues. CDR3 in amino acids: CAWKGIAAYEQYF. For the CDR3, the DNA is TGTGCCTGGAAGGGAATAGCCGCCTACGAGCAGTACTTC.

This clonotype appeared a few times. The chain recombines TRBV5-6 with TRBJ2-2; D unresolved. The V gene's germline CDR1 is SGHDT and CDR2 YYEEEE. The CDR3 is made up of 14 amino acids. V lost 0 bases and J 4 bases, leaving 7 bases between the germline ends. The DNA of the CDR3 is TGTGCCAGCAGCTTGGGGATCCCCACCGGGGAGCTGTTTTTT. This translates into CASSLGIPTGELFF. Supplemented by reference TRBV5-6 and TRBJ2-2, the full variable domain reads DAGVTQSPTHLIKTRGQQVTLRCSPKSGHDTVSWYQQALGQGPQFIFQYYEEEERQRGNFPDRFSGHQFPNYSSELNVNALLLGDSALYLCASSLGIPTGELFFGEGSRLTVL.

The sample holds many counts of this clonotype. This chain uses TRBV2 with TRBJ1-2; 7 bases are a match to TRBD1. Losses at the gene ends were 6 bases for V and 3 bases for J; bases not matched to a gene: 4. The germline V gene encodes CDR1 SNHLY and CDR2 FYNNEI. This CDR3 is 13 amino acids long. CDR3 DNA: TGTGCCAGCAGGGGCGGGACAGACTATGGCTACACCTTC. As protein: CASRGGTDYGYTF. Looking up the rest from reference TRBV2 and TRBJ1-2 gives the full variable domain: EPEVTQTPSHQVTQMGQEVILRCVPISNHLYFYWYRQILGQKVEFLVSFYNNEISEKSEIFDDQFSVERPDGSNFTLKIRSTKLEDSAMYFCASRGGTDYGYTFGSGTRLTVV.

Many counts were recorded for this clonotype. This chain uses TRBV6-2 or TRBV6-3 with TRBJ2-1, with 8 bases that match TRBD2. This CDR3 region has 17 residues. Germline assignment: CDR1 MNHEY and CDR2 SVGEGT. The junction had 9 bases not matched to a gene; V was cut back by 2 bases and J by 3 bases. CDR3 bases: TGTGCCAGCAGTTACAATCTGCGGGGGGACCGCTACAATGAGCAGTTCTTC. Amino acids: CASSYNLRGDRYNEQFF.

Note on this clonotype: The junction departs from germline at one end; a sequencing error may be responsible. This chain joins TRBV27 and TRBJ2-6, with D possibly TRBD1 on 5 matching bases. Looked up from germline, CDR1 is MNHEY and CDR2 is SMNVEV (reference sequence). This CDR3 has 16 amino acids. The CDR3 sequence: CASSTGRLSGANFLTF. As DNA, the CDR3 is TGTGCCAGCAGTACCGGACGTCTCTCTGGGGCCAACTTCCTGACTTTC. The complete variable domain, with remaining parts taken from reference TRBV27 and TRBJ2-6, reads EAQVTQNPRYLITVTGKKLTVTCSQNMNHEYMSWYRQDPGLGLRQIYYSMNVEVTDKGDVPEGYKVSRKEKRNFPLILESPSPNQTSLYFCASSTGRLSGANFLTFGAGSRLTVL.